This T cell receptor (beta chain) is drawn from a study of T cells in Graves' hyperthyroidism and ophthalmopathy. Study findings and constraints: Among thyroid clonotypes expanded above 0.001, most also appeared in blood.

The CDR3 runs to 13 residues. Germline V gene data show CDR1 as DFQATT and CDR2 as SNEGSKA (reference sequence). The V end lost 5 bases, the J end lost 10 bases, and 18 bases lay between the germline ends. Calling Graves' hyperthyroidism stable meant ophthalmopathy did not progress within 18 months. Patients aged 18 to 65 with hyperthyroidism were newly diagnosed, with duration under 2 months. Amplification yielded TCR beta CDR3 regions, with RNA transcripts as the source. The HTBI primer set was used in a first-round RT-PCR of the TCR CDR3. MiXCR, applied by TCRdb to the multiplex PCR reads, yields one record per CDR3 protein. The repertoire holds hundreds of thousands of distinct CDR3 sequences, with 14% as singletons. This clonotype was seen a few times. Its antigen is not known.

The chain recombines TRBV20-1 with TRBJ1-5; possible D gene TRBD1, 6 bases. The sample consisted of blood. This TCR was sampled from a woman aged 18-30 years with Graves' hyperthyroidism. The DNA for the CDR3 is TGCAGTGCTGGGGTTAGGGGGACACGACCCCAGCATTTT. This gives the protein CSAGVRGTRPQHF.